This TCR beta chain emerged from a study of T cell repertoires in cytomegalovirus infection. TCRdb recomputed calls from the reads with MiXCR, one row per CDR3 protein. The sample has approximately 770,000 distinct CDR3 sequences, under 35% seen once; the top ten hold 13%. The CDR3 loop spans 14 amino acids. V was pared by 2 bases and J by 5 bases, with 9 bases between. Germline V gene data show CDR1 as MNHEY and CDR2 as SVGAGI. This clonotype was seen more than once but under ten times. Its antigen is still unknown. This TCR derives from a human donor in good health (CMV status not recorded). Some clones in this sample may be carry-over from other donors' samples. The chain employs TRBV6-5 and TRBJ2-2; D uncertain. The material sequenced was cultured CD8+ T cells from PBMCs, taken from culture after CMV antigen stimulation. The CDR3 is CASSYSYLTGELFF. The CDR3 DNA sequence: TGTGCCAGCAGTTACAGTTACCTTACCGGGGAGCTGTTTTTT.